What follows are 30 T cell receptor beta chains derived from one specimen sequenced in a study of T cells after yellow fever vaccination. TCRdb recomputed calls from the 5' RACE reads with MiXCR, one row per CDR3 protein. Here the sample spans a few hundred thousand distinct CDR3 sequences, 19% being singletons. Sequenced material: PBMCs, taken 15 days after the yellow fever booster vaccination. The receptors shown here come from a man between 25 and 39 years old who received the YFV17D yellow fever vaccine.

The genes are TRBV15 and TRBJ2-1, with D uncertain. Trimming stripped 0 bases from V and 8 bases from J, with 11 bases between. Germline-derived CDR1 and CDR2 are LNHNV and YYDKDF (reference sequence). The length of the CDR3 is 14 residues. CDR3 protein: CATSRDLRVDEQFF. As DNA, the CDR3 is TGTGCCACCAGCAGAGATCTACGGGTGGATGAGCAGTTCTTC.

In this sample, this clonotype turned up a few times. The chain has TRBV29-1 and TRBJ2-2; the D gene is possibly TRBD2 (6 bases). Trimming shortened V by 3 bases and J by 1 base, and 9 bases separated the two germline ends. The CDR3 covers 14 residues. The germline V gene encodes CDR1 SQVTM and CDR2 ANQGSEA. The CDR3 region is CSVDSGMNTGELFF. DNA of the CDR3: TGCAGCGTTGATAGCGGTATGAACACCGGGGAGCTGTTTTTT.

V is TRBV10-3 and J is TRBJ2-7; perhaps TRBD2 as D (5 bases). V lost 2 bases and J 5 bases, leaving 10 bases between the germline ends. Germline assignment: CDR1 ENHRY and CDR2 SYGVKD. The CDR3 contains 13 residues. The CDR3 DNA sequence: TGTGCCATCAGTGAGGCCCACGGGGACGAGCAGTACTTC. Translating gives CAISEAHGDEQYF.

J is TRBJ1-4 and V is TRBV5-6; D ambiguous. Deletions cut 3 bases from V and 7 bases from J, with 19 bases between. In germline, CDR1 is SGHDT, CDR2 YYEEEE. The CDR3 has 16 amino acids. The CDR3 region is CASSSGKLGRGEKLFF. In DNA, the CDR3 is TGTGCCAGCAGCTCCGGAAAGCTGGGTCGGGGTGAAAAACTGTTTTTT.

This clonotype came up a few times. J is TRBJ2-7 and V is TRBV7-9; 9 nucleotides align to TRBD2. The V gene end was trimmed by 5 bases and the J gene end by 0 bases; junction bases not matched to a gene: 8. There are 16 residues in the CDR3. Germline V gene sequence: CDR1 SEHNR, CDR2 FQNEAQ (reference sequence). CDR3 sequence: CASSRPAREGSYEQYF. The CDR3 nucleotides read TGTGCCAGCAGCCGCCCGGCGCGGGAGGGCTCCTACGAGCAGTACTTC.

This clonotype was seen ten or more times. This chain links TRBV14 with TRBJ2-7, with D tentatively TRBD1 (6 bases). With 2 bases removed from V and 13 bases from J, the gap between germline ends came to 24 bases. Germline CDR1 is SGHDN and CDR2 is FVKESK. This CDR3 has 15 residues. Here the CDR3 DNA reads TGTGCCAGCAGCCAAAGGGGCAGGGGCCCCGAGGATGAATACTTC. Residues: CASSQRGRGPEDEYF. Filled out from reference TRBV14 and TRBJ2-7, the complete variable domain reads EAGVTQFPSHSVIEKGQTVTLRCDPISGHDNLYWYRRVMGKEIKFLLHFVKESKQDESGMPNNRFLAERTGGTYSTLKVQPAELEDSGVYFCASSQRGRGPEDEYFGPGTRLTVT.

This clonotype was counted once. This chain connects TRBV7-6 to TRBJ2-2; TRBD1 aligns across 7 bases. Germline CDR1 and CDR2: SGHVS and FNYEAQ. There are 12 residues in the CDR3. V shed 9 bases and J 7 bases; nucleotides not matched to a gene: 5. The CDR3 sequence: CARLGGRGELFF. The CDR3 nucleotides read TGTGCCAGATTAGGGGGCCGCGGGGAGCTGTTTTTT. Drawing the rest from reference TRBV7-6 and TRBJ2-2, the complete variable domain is GAGVSQSPRYKVTKRGQDVALRCDPISGHVSLYWYRQALGQGPEFLTYFNYEAQQDKSGLPNDRFSAERPEGSISTLTIQRTEQRDSAMYRCARLGGRGELFFGEGSRLTVL.

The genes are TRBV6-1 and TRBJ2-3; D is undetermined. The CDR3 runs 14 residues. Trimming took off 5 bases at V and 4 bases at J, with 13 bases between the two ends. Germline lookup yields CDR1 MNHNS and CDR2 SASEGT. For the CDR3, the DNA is TGTGCCAGCAGTCCTACACGGGTCTCAGATACGCAGTATTTT. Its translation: CASSPTRVSDTQYF.

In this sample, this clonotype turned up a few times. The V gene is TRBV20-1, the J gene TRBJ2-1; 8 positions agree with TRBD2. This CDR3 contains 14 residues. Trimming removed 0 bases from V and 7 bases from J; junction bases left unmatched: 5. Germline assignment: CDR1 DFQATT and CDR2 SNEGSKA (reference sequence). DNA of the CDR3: TGCAGTGCTAGAGAGGGCCAGCGGGAGAATGAGCAGTTCTTC. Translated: CSAREGQRENEQFF.

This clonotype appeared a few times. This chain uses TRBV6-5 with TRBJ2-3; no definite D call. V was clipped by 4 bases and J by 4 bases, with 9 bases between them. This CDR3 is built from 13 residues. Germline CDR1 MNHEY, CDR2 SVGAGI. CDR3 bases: TGTGCCAGCAGTTCCTACGTCTCAGATACGCAGTATTTT. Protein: CASSSYVSDTQYF.

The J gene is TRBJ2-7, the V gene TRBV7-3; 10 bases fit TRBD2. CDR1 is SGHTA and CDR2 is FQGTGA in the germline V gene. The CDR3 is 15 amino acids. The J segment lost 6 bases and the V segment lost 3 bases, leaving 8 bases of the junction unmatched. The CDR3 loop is CASSLVGLAASEQYF. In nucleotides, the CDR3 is TGTGCCAGCAGCTTGGTCGGACTAGCGGCGTCCGAGCAGTACTTC.

This CDR3 reads CASSHLAGREYNEQFF. In nucleotides, the CDR3 is TGTGCCAGCAGCCACTTAGCGGGTCGGGAATACAATGAGCAGTTCTTC. This chain connects TRBV3-1 to TRBJ2-1, with 7 bases aligning to TRBD2. The CDR3 extends over 16 amino acids. Germline V gene data show CDR1 as LGHDT and CDR2 as YNNKEL (reference sequence). V shed 3 bases and J 4 bases; nucleotides not matched to a gene: 9.

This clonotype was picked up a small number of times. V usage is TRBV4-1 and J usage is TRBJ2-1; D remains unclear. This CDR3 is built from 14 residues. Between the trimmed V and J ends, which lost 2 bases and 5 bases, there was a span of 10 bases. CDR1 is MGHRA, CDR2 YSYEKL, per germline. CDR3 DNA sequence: TGCGCCAGCAGCCAATTTAATCGCGACAATGAGCAGTTCTTC. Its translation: CASSQFNRDNEQFF.

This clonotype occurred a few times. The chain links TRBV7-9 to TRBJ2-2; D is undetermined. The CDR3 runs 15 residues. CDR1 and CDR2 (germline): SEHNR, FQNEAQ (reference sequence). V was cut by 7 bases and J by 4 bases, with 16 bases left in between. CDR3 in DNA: TGTGCCAGCACCTCCCTGGCTACCGGCACCGGGGAGCTGTTTTTT. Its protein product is CASTSLATGTGELFF.

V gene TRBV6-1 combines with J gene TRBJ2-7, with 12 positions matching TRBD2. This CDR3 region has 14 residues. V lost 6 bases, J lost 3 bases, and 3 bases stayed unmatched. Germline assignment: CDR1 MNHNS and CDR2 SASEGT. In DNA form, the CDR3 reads TGTGCCAGCAGGACTAGCGGGAGAATCTACGAGCAGTACTTC. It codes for CASRTSGRIYEQYF.

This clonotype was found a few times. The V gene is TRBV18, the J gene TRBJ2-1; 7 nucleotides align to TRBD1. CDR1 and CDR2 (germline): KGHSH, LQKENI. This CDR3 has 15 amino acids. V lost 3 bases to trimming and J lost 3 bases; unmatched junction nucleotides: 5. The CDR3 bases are TGTGCCAGCTCACCGGTGACAGGGTTCTACAATGAGCAGTTCTTC. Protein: CASSPVTGFYNEQFF.

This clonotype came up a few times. CDR3 DNA: TGTGCCAGCAGCTCGATAAATCCAGGTTCCGAGCAGTACTTC. It yields the protein CASSSINPGSEQYF. The V and J genes are TRBV6-1 and TRBJ2-7; D is undetermined. The germline V and J ends were trimmed by 6 bases and 6 bases, with 18 bases remaining between them. CDR3 length equals 14 residues. Germline loops: CDR1 MNHNS, CDR2 SASEGT.

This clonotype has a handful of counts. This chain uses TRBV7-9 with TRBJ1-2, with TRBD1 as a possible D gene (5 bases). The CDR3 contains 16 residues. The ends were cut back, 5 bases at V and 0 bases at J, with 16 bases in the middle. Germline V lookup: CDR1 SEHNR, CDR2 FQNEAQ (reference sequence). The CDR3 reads CASSLHLGHTNYGYTF. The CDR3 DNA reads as TGTGCCAGCAGCCTGCACCTTGGACACACTAACTATGGCTACACCTTC.

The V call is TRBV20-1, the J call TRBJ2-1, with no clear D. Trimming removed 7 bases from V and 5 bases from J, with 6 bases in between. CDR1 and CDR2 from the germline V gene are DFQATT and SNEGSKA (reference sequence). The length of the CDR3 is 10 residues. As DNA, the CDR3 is TGCAGTGACGCGAACAATGAGCAGTTCTTC. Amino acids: CSDANNEQFF.

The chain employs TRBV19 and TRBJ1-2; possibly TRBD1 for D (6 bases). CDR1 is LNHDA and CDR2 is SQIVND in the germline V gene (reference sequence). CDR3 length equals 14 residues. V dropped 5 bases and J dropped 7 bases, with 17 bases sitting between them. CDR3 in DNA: TGTGCCAGTAGTTCCGGACAGCGCGTAGGTGGCTACACCTTC. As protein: CASSSGQRVGGYTF. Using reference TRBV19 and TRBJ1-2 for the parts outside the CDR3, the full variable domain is DGGITQSPKYLFRKEGQNVTLSCEQNLNHDAMYWYRQDPGQGLRLIYYSQIVNDFQKGDIAEGYSVSREKKESFPLTVTSAQKNPTAFYLCASSSGQRVGGYTFGSGTRLTVV.

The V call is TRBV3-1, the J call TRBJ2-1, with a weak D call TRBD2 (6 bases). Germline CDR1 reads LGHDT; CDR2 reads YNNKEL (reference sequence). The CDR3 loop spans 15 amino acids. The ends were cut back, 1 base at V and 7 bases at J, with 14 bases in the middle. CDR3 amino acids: CASSQGPAGRNEQFF. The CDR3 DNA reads TGTGCCAGCAGCCAAGGACCAGCGGGTCGGAATGAGCAGTTCTTC.

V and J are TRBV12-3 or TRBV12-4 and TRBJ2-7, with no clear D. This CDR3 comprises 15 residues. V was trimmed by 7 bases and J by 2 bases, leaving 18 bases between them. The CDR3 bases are TGTGCCAGCACTATCCTTCACCCAGGTACCTACGAGCAGTACTTC. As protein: CASTILHPGTYEQYF.

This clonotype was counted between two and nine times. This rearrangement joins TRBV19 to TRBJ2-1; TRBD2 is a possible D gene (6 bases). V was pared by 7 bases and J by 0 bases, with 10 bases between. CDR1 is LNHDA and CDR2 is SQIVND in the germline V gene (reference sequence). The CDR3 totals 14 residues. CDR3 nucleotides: TGTGCCAGTACGCGTAGCGGCTCCTACAATGAGCAGTTCTTC. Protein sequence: CASTRSGSYNEQFF.

The chain's CDR3 is CASSRLAPYNEQFF. The CDR3 DNA reads TGCGCCAGCAGCCGACTAGCGCCCTACAATGAGCAGTTCTTC. V and J are TRBV4-3 and TRBJ2-1; 8 bases map to TRBD2. J gave up 2 bases and V 4 bases, and 1 base lay outside the gene matches. The CDR3 contains 14 residues. Germline assignment: CDR1 LGHNA and CDR2 YSLEER.

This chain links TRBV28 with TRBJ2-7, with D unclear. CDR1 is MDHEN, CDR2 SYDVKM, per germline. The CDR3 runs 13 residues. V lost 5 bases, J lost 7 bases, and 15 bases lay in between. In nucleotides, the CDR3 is TGTGCCAGCAGTCGCCATGGGTCTTGGGAGCAGTACTTC. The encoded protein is CASSRHGSWEQYF.

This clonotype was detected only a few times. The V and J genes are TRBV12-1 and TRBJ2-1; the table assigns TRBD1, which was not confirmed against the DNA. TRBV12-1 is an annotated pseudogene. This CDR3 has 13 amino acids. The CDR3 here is CASNPGQINEQFF. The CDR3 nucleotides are TGTGCCAGCAATCCGGGACAGATCAATGAGCAGTTCTTC.

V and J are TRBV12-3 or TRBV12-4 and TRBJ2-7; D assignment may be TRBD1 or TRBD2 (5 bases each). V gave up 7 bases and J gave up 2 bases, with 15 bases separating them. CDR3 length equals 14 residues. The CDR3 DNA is TGTGCCAGCATACACCGGGACGGCGCCTACGAGCAGTACTTC. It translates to CASIHRDGAYEQYF.

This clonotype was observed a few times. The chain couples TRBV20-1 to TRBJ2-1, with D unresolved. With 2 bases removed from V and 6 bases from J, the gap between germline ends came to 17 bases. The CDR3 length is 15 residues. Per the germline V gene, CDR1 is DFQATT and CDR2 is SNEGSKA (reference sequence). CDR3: CSARTEAGPPNEQFF. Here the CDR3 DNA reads TGCAGTGCTAGAACCGAGGCAGGACCCCCCAATGAGCAGTTCTTC.

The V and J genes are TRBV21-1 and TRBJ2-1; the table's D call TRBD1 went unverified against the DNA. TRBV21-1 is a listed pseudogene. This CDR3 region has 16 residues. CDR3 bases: TGTGCCAGCAGCAAGAGGCGGCGACAAAGTCATAATGAGCAGTTCTTC. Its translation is CASSKRRRQSHNEQFF.

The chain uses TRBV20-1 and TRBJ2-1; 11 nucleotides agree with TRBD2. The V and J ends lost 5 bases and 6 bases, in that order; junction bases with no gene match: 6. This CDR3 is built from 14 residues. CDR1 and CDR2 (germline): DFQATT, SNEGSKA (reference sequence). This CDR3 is CSALRTSGSNEQFF. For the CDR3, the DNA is TGCAGTGCTCTCCGAACTAGCGGGAGCAATGAGCAGTTCTTC.